Here is one T cell receptor beta chain with its context. The target antigen is unknown. Isolated RNA was reverse transcribed in full, so expressed TCRB transcripts were sequenced. Profiled with immunoSEQ multiplex PCR; TCRdb holds only in-frame clones, not every one. Of about 900,000 clones in the sample, roughly a sixth were seen once. CD45RO/CCR7/CD25/CD127/CD95/CD27 sorting isolated CD4+ naive, central memory, regulatory and stem cell-like memory cells. This sample is part of a study of beta chain features in type 1 diabetes. Regarding the study as a whole: Over-representation of high TCR-expressing cells was a possible consequence of cDNA sequencing. Researchers report that Type 1 diabetes patients had moderately but significantly shorter TCRB CDR3s across all four CD4+ subsets. A pattern of fewer insertions and more deletions at VDJ junctions was seen in type 1 diabetes patients.

The ends lost 4 bases at V and 4 bases at J; junction bases unmatched: 6. The germline gives CDR1 SGHNT, CDR2 YYREEE (reference sequence). There are 14 residues in the CDR3. This TCR came from a woman under 30 in good health. The genes are TRBV5-4 and TRBJ1-1, with 8 bases that match TRBD1. The sample taken for sequencing was naive CD4+ T cells from blood. The CDR3 sequence: CASSALTGGTEAFF. CDR3 in DNA: TGTGCCAGCAGCGCTCTCACAGGGGGCACTGAAGCTTTCTTT.